This TCR beta chain was recovered during a study of CD8 T cells in ankylosing spondylitis. General study results and limits: Ankylosing spondylitis blood seemed to carry a telltale TCR beta motif made of several highly homologous variants.

In TCRdb, the 5' RACE reads were re-called with MiXCR into one record per CDR3 protein. The table shows approximately 180,000 distinct CDR3 sequences, with around a sixth occurring only once. This clonotype was recorded at least ten times. The antigen remains unidentified. The length of the CDR3 is 17 residues. V lost 1 base and J 0 bases, leaving 14 bases between the germline ends. Per germline, CDR1 SGHVS and CDR2 FQNEAQ. Input material: blood, either unsorted or a sorted T cell fraction (not recorded which). The TCR originated in a male donor aged 5-29 years with ankylosing spondylitis or in good health (not recorded which). J is TRBJ2-3 and V is TRBV7-8; D is perhaps TRBD1 (5 bases). The CDR3 nucleotides read TGTGCCAGCAGCTTAGGGGGTCAGGGTCGTAGCACAGATACGCAGTATTTT. Translation: CASSLGGQGRSTDTQYF.